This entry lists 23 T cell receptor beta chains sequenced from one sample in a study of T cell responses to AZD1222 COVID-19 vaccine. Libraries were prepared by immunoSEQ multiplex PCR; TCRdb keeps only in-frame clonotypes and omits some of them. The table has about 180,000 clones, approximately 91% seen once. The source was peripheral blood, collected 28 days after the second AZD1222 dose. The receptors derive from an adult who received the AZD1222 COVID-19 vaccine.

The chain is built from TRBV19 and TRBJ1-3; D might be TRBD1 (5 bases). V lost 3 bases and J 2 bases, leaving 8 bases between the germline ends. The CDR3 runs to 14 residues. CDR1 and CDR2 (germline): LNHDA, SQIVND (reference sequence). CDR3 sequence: CASSIQQAGNTIYF. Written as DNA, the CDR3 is TGTGCCAGTAGTATTCAACAGGCTGGAAACACCATATATTTT.

The CDR3 protein is CASTRQGRGNEQFF. The DNA for the CDR3 is TGTGCCAGCACAAGACAGGGGAGGGGAAATGAGCAGTTCTTC. This chain links TRBV6-5 with TRBJ2-1; D may be TRBD1 (8 bases). Germline CDR1 and CDR2: MNHEY and SVGAGI. The germline V and J ends were trimmed by 7 bases and 7 bases, with 17 bases remaining between them. This CDR3 region has 14 residues.

The CDR3 DNA reads TGTGCCAGCAGCTTACGGACAGCCCCGGATGGCTACACCTTC. This translates into CASSLRTAPDGYTF. The rearrangement links TRBV7-2 to TRBJ1-2, with D possibly TRBD1 on 6 matching bases. The CDR3 sequence is 14 residues long. V lost 2 bases, J lost 6 bases, and 13 bases lay in between. CDR1 and CDR2 from the germline V gene are SGHTA and FQGNSA.

The CDR3 DNA is TGCAGCGGTGGACAGGGAGGGGACTATGGCTACACCTTC. Translation gives CSGGQGGDYGYTF. This chain joins TRBV29-1 and TRBJ1-2; 8 nucleotides line up with TRBD1. CDR3 length: 13 amino acids. Losses at the gene ends were 7 bases for V and 3 bases for J; bases not matched to a gene: 7. Germline CDR1 SQVTM, CDR2 ANQGSEA. The full variable domain, rest sourced from reference TRBV29-1 and TRBJ1-2, is SAVISQKPSRDICQRGTSLTIQCQVDSQVTMMFWYRQQPGQSLTLIATANQGSEATYESGFVIDKFPISRPNLTFSTLTVSNMSPEDSSIYLCSGGQGGDYGYTFGSGTRLTVV.

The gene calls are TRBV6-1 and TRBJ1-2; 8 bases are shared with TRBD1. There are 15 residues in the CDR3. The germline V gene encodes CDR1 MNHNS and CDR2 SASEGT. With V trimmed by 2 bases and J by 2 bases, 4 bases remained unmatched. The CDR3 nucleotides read TGTGCCAGCAGTGAACTTCAGGGGGCCAACTATGGCTACACCTTC. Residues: CASSELQGANYGYTF.

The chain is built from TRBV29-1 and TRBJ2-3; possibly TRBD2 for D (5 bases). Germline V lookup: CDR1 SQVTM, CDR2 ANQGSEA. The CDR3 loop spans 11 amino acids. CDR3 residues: CTGGRTDTQYF. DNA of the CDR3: TGCACCGGCGGGCGCACAGATACGCAGTATTTT.

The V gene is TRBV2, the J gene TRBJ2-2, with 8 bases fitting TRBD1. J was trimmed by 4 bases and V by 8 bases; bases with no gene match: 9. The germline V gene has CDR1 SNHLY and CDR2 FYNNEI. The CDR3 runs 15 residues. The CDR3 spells CASGSGQEGTGELFF. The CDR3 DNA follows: TGTGCCAGCGGATCGGGACAGGAGGGCACCGGGGAGCTGTTTTTT.

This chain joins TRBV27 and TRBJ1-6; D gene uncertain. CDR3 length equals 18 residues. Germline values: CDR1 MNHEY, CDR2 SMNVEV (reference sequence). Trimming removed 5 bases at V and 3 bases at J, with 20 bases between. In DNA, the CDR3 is TGTGCCAGCAGTGCAGCCTCCCCCACATGGAACTATAATTCACCCCTCCACTTT. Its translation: CASSAASPTWNYNSPLHF.

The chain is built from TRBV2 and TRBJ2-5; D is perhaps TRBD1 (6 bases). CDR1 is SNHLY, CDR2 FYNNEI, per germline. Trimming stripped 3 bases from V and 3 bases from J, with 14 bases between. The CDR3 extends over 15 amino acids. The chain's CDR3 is CASSDFGQKKETQYF. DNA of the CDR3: TGTGCCAGCAGTGATTTTGGACAGAAGAAAGAGACCCAGTACTTC.

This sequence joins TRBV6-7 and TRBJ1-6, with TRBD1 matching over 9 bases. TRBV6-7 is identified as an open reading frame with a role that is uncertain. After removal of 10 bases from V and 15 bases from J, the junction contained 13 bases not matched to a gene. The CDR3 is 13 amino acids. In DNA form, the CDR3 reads TGTGCCACCCACAGGGGGCCTCTGGAAGTCCTCCACTTT. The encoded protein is CATHRGPLEVLHF.

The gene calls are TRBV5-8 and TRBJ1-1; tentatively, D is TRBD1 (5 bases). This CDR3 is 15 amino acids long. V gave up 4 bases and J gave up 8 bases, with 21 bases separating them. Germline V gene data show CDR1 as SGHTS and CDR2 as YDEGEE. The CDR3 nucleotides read TGTGCCAGCAGCCCAATATCCGGCAGGGCAATAGAAGCTTTCTTT. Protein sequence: CASSPISGRAIEAFF.

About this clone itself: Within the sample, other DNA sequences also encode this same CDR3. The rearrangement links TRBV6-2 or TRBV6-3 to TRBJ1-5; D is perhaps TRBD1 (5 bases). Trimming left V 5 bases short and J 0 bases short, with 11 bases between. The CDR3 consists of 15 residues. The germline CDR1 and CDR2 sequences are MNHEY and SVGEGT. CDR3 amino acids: CASSRGGYSNQPQHF. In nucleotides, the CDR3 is TGTGCCAGCAGTAGGGGCGGATATAGCAATCAGCCCCAGCATTTT.

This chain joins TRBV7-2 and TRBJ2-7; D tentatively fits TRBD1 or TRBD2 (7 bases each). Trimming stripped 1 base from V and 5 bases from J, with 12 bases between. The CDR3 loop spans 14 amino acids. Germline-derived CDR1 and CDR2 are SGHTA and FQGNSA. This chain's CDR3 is CASSLGEGAHEQYF. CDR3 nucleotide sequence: TGTGCCAGCAGCTTAGGGGAGGGGGCTCACGAGCAGTACTTC. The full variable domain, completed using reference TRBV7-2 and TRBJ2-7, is GAGVSQSPSNKVTEKGKDVELRCDPISGHTALYWYRQSLGQGLEFLIYFQGNSAPDKSGLPSDRFSAERTGGSVSTLTIQRTQQEDSAVYLCASSLGEGAHEQYFGPGTRLTVT.

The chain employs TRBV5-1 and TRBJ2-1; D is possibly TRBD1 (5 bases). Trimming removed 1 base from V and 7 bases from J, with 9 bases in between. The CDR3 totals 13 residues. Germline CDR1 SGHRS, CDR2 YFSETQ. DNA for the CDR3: TGCGCCAGCAGCTTGTCCAGGGTAAATGAGCAGTTCTTC. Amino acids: CASSLSRVNEQFF.

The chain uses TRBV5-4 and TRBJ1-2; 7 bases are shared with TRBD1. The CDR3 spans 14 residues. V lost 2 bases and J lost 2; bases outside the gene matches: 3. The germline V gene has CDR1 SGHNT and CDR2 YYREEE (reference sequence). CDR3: CASSLSDRNYGYTF. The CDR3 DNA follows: TGTGCCAGCAGCTTATCGGACAGGAACTATGGCTACACCTTC.

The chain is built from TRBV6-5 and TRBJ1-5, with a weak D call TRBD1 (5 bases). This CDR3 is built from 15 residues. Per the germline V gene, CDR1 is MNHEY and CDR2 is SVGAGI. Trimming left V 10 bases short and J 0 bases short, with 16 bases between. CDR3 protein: CATIAGAGSNQPQHF. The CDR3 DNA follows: TGTGCCACCATTGCCGGGGCAGGTAGCAATCAGCCCCAGCATTTT.

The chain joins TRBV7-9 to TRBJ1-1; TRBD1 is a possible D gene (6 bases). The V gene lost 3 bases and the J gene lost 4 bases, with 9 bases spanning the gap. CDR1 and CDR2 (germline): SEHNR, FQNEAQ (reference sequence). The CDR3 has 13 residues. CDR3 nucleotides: TGTGCCAGCAGCTTGGACAGAGGCACTGAAGCTTTCTTT. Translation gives CASSLDRGTEAFF.

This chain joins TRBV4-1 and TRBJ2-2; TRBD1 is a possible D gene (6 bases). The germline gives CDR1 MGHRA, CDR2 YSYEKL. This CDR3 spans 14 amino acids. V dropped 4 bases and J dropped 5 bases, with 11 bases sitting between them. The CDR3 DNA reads TGCGCCAGCAGCCGCACTACAGGGACCGGGGAGCTGTTTTTT. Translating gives CASSRTTGTGELFF.

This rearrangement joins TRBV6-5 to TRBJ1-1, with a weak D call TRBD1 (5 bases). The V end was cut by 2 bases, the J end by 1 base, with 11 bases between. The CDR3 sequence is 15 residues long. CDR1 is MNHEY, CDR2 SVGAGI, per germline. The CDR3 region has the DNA TGTGCCAGCAGTTACGGGGCAGGGAAGAACACTGAAGCTTTCTTT. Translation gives CASSYGAGKNTEAFF.

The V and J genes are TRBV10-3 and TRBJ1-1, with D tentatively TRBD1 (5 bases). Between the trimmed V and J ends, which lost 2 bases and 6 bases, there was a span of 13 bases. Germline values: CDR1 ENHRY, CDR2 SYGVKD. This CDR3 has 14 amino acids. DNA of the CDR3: TGTGCCATCAGTGAGGACGGGGGAGTGGCTGAAGCTTTCTTT. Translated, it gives CAISEDGGVAEAFF.

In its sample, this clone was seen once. The CDR3 DNA reads TGTGCCTGGAGCCTCCGGGACAGGTTCCTCACGAACACTGAAGCTTTCTTT. Translation gives CAWSLRDRFLTNTEAFF. The rearrangement uses TRBV30 and TRBJ1-1; 8 bases fit TRBD1. J lost 1 base, V lost 3 bases, and 13 bases had no gene match. This CDR3 is 17 amino acids long. Per germline, CDR1 GTSNPN and CDR2 SVGIG (reference sequence).

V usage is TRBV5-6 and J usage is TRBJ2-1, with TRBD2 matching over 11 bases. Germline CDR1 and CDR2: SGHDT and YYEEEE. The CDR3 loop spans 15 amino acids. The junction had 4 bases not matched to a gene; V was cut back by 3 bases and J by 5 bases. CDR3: CASSWTSGPDNEQFF. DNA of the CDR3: TGTGCCAGCAGCTGGACTAGCGGGCCGGACAATGAGCAGTTCTTC.

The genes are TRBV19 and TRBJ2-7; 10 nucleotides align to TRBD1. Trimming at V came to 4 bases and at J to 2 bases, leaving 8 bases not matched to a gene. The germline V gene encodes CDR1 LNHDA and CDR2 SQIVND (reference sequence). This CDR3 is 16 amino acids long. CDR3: CASSKTGTGAPYEQYF. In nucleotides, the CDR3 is TGTGCCAGTAGTAAAACGGGGACAGGGGCTCCCTACGAGCAGTACTTC.